This TCR beta chain was profiled in a study of T cell changes during pregnancy in multiple sclerosis. This CDR3 contains 12 residues. The germline gives CDR1 SGHNT, CDR2 YENEEA. With 5 bases clipped from V and 9 bases from J, the junction kept 3 bases outside the gene matches. Sequencing used immunoSEQ multiplex PCR; TCRdb keeps in-frame clones, though not all of them. Of around 60,000 clones in the sample, over 80% were seen once. The chain uses TRBV11-3 and TRBJ2-1; 8 nucleotides agree with TRBD2. The TCR was taken from a female donor in good health, enrolled as a control in a pregnancy study. The sequencing here drew on peripheral blood, taken in the second trimester of pregnancy. CDR3 sequence (DNA): TGTGCCAGCAGCATCCGGGGGGGTGAGCAGTTCTTC. It yields the protein CASSIRGGEQFF.